The clone carrying this T cell receptor beta chain was counted once. Its antigen remains unknown. Across several immunoSEQ plates, the genomic DNA of each subset was split evenly. PCR replicates from unsorted PBMC used about 290 ng DNA, and this amount was roughly 33,000 T cell genomes. Data came from immunoSEQ multiplex PCR; TCRdb stores just in-frame clones and leaves some out. Of about half a million clones listed, more than 75% are singletons. Deletions cut 2 bases from V and 1 base from J, with 13 bases between. Germline CDR1 is SGHRS and CDR2 is YFSETQ. The CDR3 totals 16 residues. This sample was taken from a study of shared clonotypes between healthy human individuals. General study results and limits: Sampling involved blood alone; tissue repertoires likely differ.

The rearrangement joins TRBV5-1 to TRBJ2-1; TRBD1 is a possible D gene (5 bases). This clonotype was sampled from a woman aged 40 to 50 in good health. Some clones in this sample may be carry-over from other donors' samples. The sample consisted of PBMCs. Here the CDR3 DNA reads TGCGCCAGCAGCTTACTAACAGGAAAATCCTACAATGAGCAGTTCTTC. This translates into CASSLLTGKSYNEQFF.